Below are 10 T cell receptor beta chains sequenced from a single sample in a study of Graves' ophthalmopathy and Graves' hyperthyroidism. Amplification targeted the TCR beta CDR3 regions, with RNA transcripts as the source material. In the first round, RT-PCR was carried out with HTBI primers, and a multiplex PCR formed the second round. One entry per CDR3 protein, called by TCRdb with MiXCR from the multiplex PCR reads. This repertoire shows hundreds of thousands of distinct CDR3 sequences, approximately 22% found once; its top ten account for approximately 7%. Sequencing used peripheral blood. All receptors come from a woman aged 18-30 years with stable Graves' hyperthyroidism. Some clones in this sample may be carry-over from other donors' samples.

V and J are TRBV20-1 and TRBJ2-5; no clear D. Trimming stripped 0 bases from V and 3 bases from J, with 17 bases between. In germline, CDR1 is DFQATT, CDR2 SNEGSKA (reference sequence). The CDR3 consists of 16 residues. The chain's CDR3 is CSARDLVGSLKETQYF. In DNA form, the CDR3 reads TGCAGTGCTAGAGATCTGGTTGGCAGTCTTAAAGAGACCCAGTACTTC.

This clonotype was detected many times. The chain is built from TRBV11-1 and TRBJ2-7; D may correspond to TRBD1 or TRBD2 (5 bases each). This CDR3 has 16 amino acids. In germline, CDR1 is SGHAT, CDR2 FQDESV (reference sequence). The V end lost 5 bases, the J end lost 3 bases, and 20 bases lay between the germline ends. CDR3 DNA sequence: TGTGCCAGCAGCCCGATCTGGACACCGGGATACTACGAGCAGTACTTC. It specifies CASSPIWTPGYYEQYF. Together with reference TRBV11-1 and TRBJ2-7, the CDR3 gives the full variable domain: EAEVAQSPRYKITEKSQAVAFWCDPISGHATLYWYRQILGQGPELLVQFQDESVVDDSQLPKDRFSAERLKGVDSTLKIQPAELGDSAMYLCASSPIWTPGYYEQYFGPGTRLTVT.

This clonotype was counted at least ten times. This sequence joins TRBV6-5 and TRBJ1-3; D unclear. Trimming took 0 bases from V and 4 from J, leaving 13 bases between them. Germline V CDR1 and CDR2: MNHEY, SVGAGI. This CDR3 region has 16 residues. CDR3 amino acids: CASSYSRQSLGNTIYF. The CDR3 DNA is TGTGCCAGCAGTTACTCTAGACAATCCCTCGGAAACACCATATATTTT.

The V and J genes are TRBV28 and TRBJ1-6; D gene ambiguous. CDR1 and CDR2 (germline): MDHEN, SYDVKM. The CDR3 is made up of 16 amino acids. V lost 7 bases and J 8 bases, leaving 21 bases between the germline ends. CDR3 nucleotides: TGTGCCAGCAACTCACCGGGTCCCGCCTGGGATTCACCCCTCCACTTT. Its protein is CASNSPGPAWDSPLHF.

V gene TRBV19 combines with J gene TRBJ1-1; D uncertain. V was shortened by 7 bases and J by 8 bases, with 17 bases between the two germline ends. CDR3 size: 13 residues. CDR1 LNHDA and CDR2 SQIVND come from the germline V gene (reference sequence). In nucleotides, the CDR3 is TGTGCCAGTAAGGAAATAGGAAACTCCGAAGCTTTCTTT. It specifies CASKEIGNSEAFF.

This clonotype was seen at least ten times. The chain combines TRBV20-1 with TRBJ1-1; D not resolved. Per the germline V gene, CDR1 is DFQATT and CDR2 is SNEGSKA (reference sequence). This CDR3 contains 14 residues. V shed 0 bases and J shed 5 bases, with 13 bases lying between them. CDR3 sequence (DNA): TGCAGTGCTAGAGAATCGGGTAGGGAGACTGAAGCTTTCTTT. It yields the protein CSARESGRETEAFF.

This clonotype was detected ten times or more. The CDR3 DNA reads TGTGCCAGCAGTGCGGGCAGTATACATAATCAGCCCCAGCATTTT. Translation gives CASSAGSIHNQPQHF. This chain uses TRBV2 with TRBJ1-5; D is ambiguous. The germline V gene encodes CDR1 SNHLY and CDR2 FYNNEI. The CDR3 has 15 amino acids. Trimming stripped 4 bases from V and 4 bases from J, with 14 bases between.

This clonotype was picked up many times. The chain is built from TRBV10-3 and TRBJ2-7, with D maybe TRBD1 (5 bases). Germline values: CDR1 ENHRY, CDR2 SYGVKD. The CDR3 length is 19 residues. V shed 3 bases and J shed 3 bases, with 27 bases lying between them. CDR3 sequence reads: CAISDPIWGREETVYEQYF. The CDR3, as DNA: TGTGCCATCAGTGACCCAATATGGGGCAGGGAAGAGACCGTCTACGAGCAGTACTTC.

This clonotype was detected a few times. CDR3 sequence (DNA): TGTGCCTGGAGTTTGGAAGAGGCCGGGGAGCTGTTTTTT. Translation: CAWSLEEAGELFF. V gene TRBV30 combines with J gene TRBJ2-2; D unresolved. Per the germline V gene, CDR1 is GTSNPN and CDR2 is SVGIG (reference sequence). This CDR3 has 13 amino acids. Between the trimmed V and J ends, which lost 2 bases and 6 bases, there was a span of 10 bases. Based on the CDR3 plus reference TRBV30 and TRBJ2-2, the full variable domain is SQTIHQWPATLVQPVGSPLSLECTVEGTSNPNLYWYRQAAGRGLQLLFYSVGIGQISSEVPQNLSASRPQDRQFILSSKKLLLSDSGFYLCAWSLEEAGELFFGEGSRLTVL.

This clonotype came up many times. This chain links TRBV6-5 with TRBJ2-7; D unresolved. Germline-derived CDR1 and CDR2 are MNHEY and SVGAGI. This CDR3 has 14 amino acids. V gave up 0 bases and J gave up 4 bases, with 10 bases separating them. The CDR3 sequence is CASSYSLTLYEQYF. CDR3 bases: TGTGCCAGCAGTTACTCCCTAACACTATACGAGCAGTACTTC.